These 20 T cell receptor beta chains were sequenced from one sample in a study of shared clonotypes between healthy human individuals (TCRdb year 2020). Library preparation used the immunoSEQ multiplex PCR assay. TCRdb took this table from immuneACCESS and kept in-frame rearrangements with V and J called. Such tables lack part of the clones; where checked against another copy, unresolved V genes explain under half of the gap, and the rest is unexplained. The sample contains more than 850,000 clones, approximately 78% of them found a single time. 0.52% of the sample goes to the ten largest clones. The sequenced sample was memory CD4+ T cells from PBMCs. Explained via the paper, the cell subset or site label denotes: CD45RA-negative fraction. These receptor sequences come from a man between 18 and 29 years old in good health. Some clones in this sample may be carry-over from other donors' samples.

The chain carries TRBV7-8 and TRBJ2-7, with TRBD2 as a possible D gene (5 bases). Germline-derived CDR1 and CDR2 are SGHVS and FQNEAQ. Trimming pared 3 bases from V and 4 bases from J, leaving 16 bases between. The CDR3 runs to 15 residues. The CDR3 DNA sequence: TGTGCCAGCAGCTTTCCACCCTTAGCGACTTACGAGCAGTACTTC. It specifies CASSFPPLATYEQYF.

The genes are TRBV25-1 and TRBJ2-7, with a tentative D call TRBD1 (5 bases). The CDR3 has 15 residues. The ends were cut back, 7 bases at V and 1 base at J, with 17 bases in the middle. CDR1 is MGHDK and CDR2 is SYGVNS in the germline V gene. CDR3 in amino acids: CASTPSVAGSYEQYF. The CDR3 coding sequence is TGTGCCAGCACGCCGAGTGTGGCAGGGTCCTACGAGCAGTACTTC.

The genes are TRBV28 and TRBJ2-5; D not certain. In germline, CDR1 is MDHEN, CDR2 SYDVKM. V dropped 8 bases and J dropped 5 bases, with 12 bases sitting between them. The CDR3 extends over 12 amino acids. CDR3 nucleotides: TGTGCCAGCCAGTCCGTTTCTGAGACCCAGTACTTC. Protein: CASQSVSETQYF. The full variable domain, its missing parts supplied by reference TRBV28 and TRBJ2-5, is DVKVTQSSRYLVKRTGEKVFLECVQDMDHENMFWYRQDPGLGLRLIYFSYDVKMKEKGDIPEGYSVSREKKERFSLILESASTNQTSMYLCASQSVSETQYFGPGTRLLVL.

The CDR3 spells CASSLWLGVGGYTF. In nucleotides, the CDR3 is TGTGCCAGCAGTTTATGGTTGGGGGTGGGGGGCTACACCTTC. The V gene is TRBV28, the J gene TRBJ1-2; weak D call: TRBD1 (5 bases). Germline CDR1 and CDR2: MDHEN and SYDVKM. This CDR3 has 14 amino acids. V lost 0 bases, J lost 8 bases, and 13 bases lay in between.

Regarding this clone: Other DNA sequences in the same sample also yield this CDR3. The chain carries TRBV19 and TRBJ2-3, with D uncertain. Trimming cost V 2 bases and J 2 bases, with 8 bases left between them. The CDR3 has 14 amino acids. Germline CDR1 LNHDA, CDR2 SQIVND (reference sequence). This chain's CDR3 is CASSISPTTDTQYF. In DNA, the CDR3 is TGTGCCAGTAGTATATCACCAACCACAGATACGCAGTATTTT.

This clone has a handful of counts. This same CDR3 is encoded by further DNA sequences in the sample. The gene calls are TRBV27 and TRBJ2-5; possibly TRBD1 or TRBD2 for D (6 bases each). The CDR3 spans 15 residues. Germline V CDR1 and CDR2: MNHEY, SMNVEV (reference sequence). V lost 5 bases and J lost 5, with 18 bases in between. DNA for the CDR3: TGTGCCAGCAGTCTCGTGGGGGGCATTCAGGAGACCCAGTACTTC. Translated, it gives CASSLVGGIQETQYF.

J is TRBJ2-7 and V is TRBV4-1; no clear D gene. CDR1 and CDR2 (germline): MGHRA, YSYEKL. The ends were cut back, 1 base at V and 1 base at J, with 8 bases in the middle. This CDR3 contains 14 residues. This CDR3 reads CASSQVAVSYEQYF. As DNA, the CDR3 is TGCGCCAGCAGCCAAGTCGCGGTATCCTACGAGCAGTACTTC.

The V call is TRBV27, the J call TRBJ2-3; D is possibly TRBD2 (5 bases). The germline gives CDR1 MNHEY, CDR2 SMNVEV (reference sequence). The CDR3 consists of 15 residues. Trimming removed 5 bases from V and 3 bases from J, with 15 bases in between. CDR3 nucleotides: TGTGCCAGCAGTCCGGCTAGCAAGGTTACAGATACGCAGTATTTT. This translates into CASSPASKVTDTQYF.

This clone was observed a few times. The gene calls are TRBV9 and TRBJ1-2, with 7 bases aligning to TRBD1. This CDR3 region has 15 residues. Germline-derived CDR1 and CDR2 are SGDLS and YYNGEE. The trim removed 0 bases at V and 4 bases at J, leaving 6 bases unmatched. The CDR3 DNA reads as TGTGCCAGCAGCGTAGCTGAGGGGGCAAGCTATGGCTACACCTTC. Protein sequence: CASSVAEGASYGYTF.

V usage is TRBV28 and J usage is TRBJ2-7; 10 bases map to TRBD2. The CDR3 runs 16 residues. V lost 1 base to trimming and J lost 2 bases; unmatched junction nucleotides: 5. Germline CDR1 reads MDHEN; CDR2 reads SYDVKM. The CDR3 loop reads CASSLFSSGGAYEQYF. The CDR3 DNA is TGTGCCAGCAGTTTATTTTCTAGCGGGGGAGCCTACGAGCAGTACTTC. The whole variable domain, filled in from reference TRBV28 and TRBJ2-7, reads DVKVTQSSRYLVKRTGEKVFLECVQDMDHENMFWYRQDPGLGLRLIYFSYDVKMKEKGDIPEGYSVSREKKERFSLILESASTNQTSMYLCASSLFSSGGAYEQYFGPGTRLTVT.

This clone showed up just a few times. The chain links TRBV19 to TRBJ2-3, with TRBD2 matching 11 bases. V was pared by 3 bases and J by 3 bases, with 5 bases of the junction left unmatched. The CDR3 runs 16 residues. The germline V gene encodes CDR1 LNHDA and CDR2 SQIVND (reference sequence). CDR3 protein: CASSMGLAGGTDTQYF. The CDR3, as DNA: TGTGCCAGTAGTATGGGCCTAGCGGGAGGAACAGATACGCAGTATTTT.

Remarks on this clone: A read error may account for a junction end that differs from germline. This chain links TRBV13 with TRBJ2-1; weak D call: TRBD2 (5 bases). Germline V gene data show CDR1 as PRHDT and CDR2 as FYEKMQ (reference sequence). The CDR3 consists of 12 residues. CDR3 coding DNA: TGTGCCAGCAGCCCAGACTACCATGAGCAGTTCTTC. Translated: CASSPDYHEQFF. Full variable domain (remainder filled in from reference TRBV13 and TRBJ2-1): AAGVIQSPRHLIKEKRETATLKCYPIPRHDTVYWYQQGPGQDPQFLISFYEKMQSDKGSIPDRFSAQQFSDYHSELNMSSLELGDSALYFCASSPDYHEQFFGPGTRLTVL.

The chain links TRBV11-3 to TRBJ2-5; 7 bases line up with TRBD2. The CDR3 covers 13 residues. In germline, CDR1 is SGHNT, CDR2 YENEEA. Germline trimming cut 5 bases from V and 4 bases from J; bases unmatched to any gene: 4. The CDR3 DNA sequence: TGTGCCAGCAGCAGGGGAGGGGCAGAGACCCAGTACTTC. It translates to CASSRGGAETQYF. The full variable domain, completed using reference TRBV11-3 and TRBJ2-5, is EAGVVQSPRYKIIEKKQPVAFWCNPISGHNTLYWYLQNLGQGPELLIRYENEEAVDDSQLPKDRFSAERLKGVDSTLKIQPAELGDSAVYLCASSRGGAETQYFGPGTRLLVL.

This sequence joins TRBV30 and TRBJ1-1, with TRBD1 matching over 9 bases. Germline V gene lookup returns CDR1 GTSNPN and CDR2 SVGIG (reference sequence). The CDR3 runs 15 residues. Losses at the gene ends were 0 bases for V and 11 bases for J; bases not matched to a gene: 13. The CDR3 nucleotides are TGTGCCTGGAGTGTAAGGGACAGGGATGGTAAGGCGGCTTTCTTT. Amino acid sequence: CAWSVRDRDGKAAFF.

There are a few counts of this clone. The V gene is TRBV30, the J gene TRBJ1-2; tentatively, D is TRBD1 (5 bases). This CDR3 has 13 residues. Trimming removed 0 bases at V and 6 bases at J, with 11 bases between. Germline CDR1 GTSNPN, CDR2 SVGIG (reference sequence). The CDR3 DNA follows: TGTGCCTGGAGTGTAGGCCAGGGCCATGGCTACACCTTC. This sequence encodes CAWSVGQGHGYTF.

The V call is TRBV4-1, the J call TRBJ1-2; D not resolved. The germline V gene has CDR1 MGHRA and CDR2 YSYEKL. The V gene lost 1 base and the J gene lost 2 bases, with 11 bases spanning the gap. The CDR3 has 15 amino acids. The DNA of the CDR3 is TGCGCCAGCAGCCAAGGTTTACAGACCAACTATGGCTACACCTTC. This translates into CASSQGLQTNYGYTF.

The V call is TRBV28, the J call TRBJ2-7, with 9 nucleotides matching TRBD1. CDR1 and CDR2 (germline): MDHEN, SYDVKM. V lost 4 bases, J lost 8 bases, and 12 bases stayed unmatched. CDR3 length equals 15 residues. CDR3 DNA: TGTGCCAGCAGTTCCCCCGGGACAGGGAGTTACAAGCAGTACTTC. Protein sequence: CASSSPGTGSYKQYF. The full variable domain, in which reference TRBV28 and TRBJ2-7 provide the parts outside the CDR3, is DVKVTQSSRYLVKRTGEKVFLECVQDMDHENMFWYRQDPGLGLRLIYFSYDVKMKEKGDIPEGYSVSREKKERFSLILESASTNQTSMYLCASSSPGTGSYKQYFGPGTRLTVT.

This clone was recorded a few times. This chain connects TRBV5-1 to TRBJ1-1; D is undetermined. The germline V gene has CDR1 SGHRS and CDR2 YFSETQ. This CDR3 contains 14 residues. V was clipped by 4 bases and J by 3 bases, with 13 bases between them. CDR3 amino acids: CASSHGTPHTEAFF. Here the CDR3 DNA reads TGCGCCAGCAGCCACGGAACCCCGCACACTGAAGCTTTCTTT. Complete variable domain (other parts from reference TRBV5-1 and TRBJ1-1): KAGVTQTPRYLIKTRGQQVTLSCSPISGHRSVSWYQQTPGQGLQFLFEYFSETQRNKGNFPGRFSGRQFSNSRSEMNVSTLELGDSALYLCASSHGTPHTEAFFGQGTRLTVV.

The V gene is TRBV28, the J gene TRBJ1-1, with a tentative D call TRBD1 (5 bases). Looked up from germline, CDR1 is MDHEN and CDR2 is SYDVKM. Trimming shortened V by 3 bases and J by 5 bases, and 19 bases separated the two germline ends. CDR3 length equals 16 residues. CDR3 coding DNA: TGTGCCAGCAGTTTCAGGGCGGGAAGGGTTGGTACTGAAGCTTTCTTT. This gives the protein CASSFRAGRVGTEAFF. Looking up the rest from reference TRBV28 and TRBJ1-1 gives the full variable domain: DVKVTQSSRYLVKRTGEKVFLECVQDMDHENMFWYRQDPGLGLRLIYFSYDVKMKEKGDIPEGYSVSREKKERFSLILESASTNQTSMYLCASSFRAGRVGTEAFFGQGTRLTVV.

V is TRBV11-3 and J is TRBJ2-1; TRBD2 matches 7 bases. V lost 3 bases to trimming and J lost 9 bases; unmatched junction nucleotides: 5. Germline V lookup: CDR1 SGHNT, CDR2 YENEEA. The CDR3 totals 13 residues. The CDR3 DNA reads TGTGCCAGCAGCTTGAACGGCGGGGGTGAGCAGTTCTTC. Its translation: CASSLNGGGEQFF.